The TCR beta chain under discussion was sequenced for a study of siplizumab effects on memory and regulatory T cells. Study results and caveats: No assignable naive or memory phenotype existed for roughly 75-97% of proliferating CD4+ or CD8+ clones. Unstimulated naive T cells seemed to show more diversity than memory cells did, and they also seemed to be among the major contributors to the alloresponse. In siplizumab conditions, mappable alloreactive CD4+ clones averaged approximately 69% Treg-derived, against under 30% in controls. Proliferating siplizumab-cultured Tregs lacked confirmed suppressive function.

CDR1 SGDLS and CDR2 YYNGEE come from the germline V gene. The CDR3 totals 16 residues. The J segment lost 5 bases and the V segment lost 0 bases, leaving 8 bases of the junction unmatched. Data came from immunoSEQ multiplex PCR; TCRdb stores just in-frame clones and leaves some out. The sample has tens of thousands of clones; 80% to 95% are singletons. Comments on this clone: What it binds is unknown.

This receptor was obtained from a human donor in good health. The specimen was CD8+ T cells sorted from blood. The chain has TRBV9 and TRBJ2-5; 9 bases line up with TRBD1. The CDR3 loop reads CASSVGPTGGAETQYF. The CDR3 coding sequence is TGTGCCAGCAGCGTAGGGCCAACAGGGGGCGCGGAGACCCAGTACTTC.